This T cell receptor (beta chain) originates from a study of cytomegalovirus exposure and HLA in healthy donors. The study ran its PCR with 60 Vbeta and 13 Jbeta primers. Sequencing was performed with immunoSEQ multiplex PCR; in TCRdb, only in-frame clones are kept and a portion is missing. The sample consists of 200,000 or so clones, approximately 85% of them appearing once. Regarding this clone: The antigen is unknown.

The study's findings and limits: Altogether, 150 to 200 TCR beta chains were recorded as cytomegalovirus-associated.

V was cut by 0 bases and J by 4 bases, with 10 bases left in between. Germline CDR1 is ENHRY and CDR2 is SYGVKD. The CDR3 is made up of 15 amino acids. What was sequenced was PBMCs. This clonotype originated in a woman in her fifties or sixties in good health and CMV-seropositive. The V call is TRBV10-3, the J call TRBJ1-5; a possible D gene is TRBD1 (5 bases). CDR3 bases: TGTGCCATCAGTGAGTCTGCAGGGAAGAATCAGCCCCAGCATTTT. This codes for CAISESAGKNQPQHF.